This T cell receptor (beta chain) is from a study of Ad26.COV2.S vaccination and SARS-CoV-2 variants. For the study at large: Enrolled in COV1001, the donor was in the Ad26.COV2.S trial arm, which received the vaccine. Intramuscular Ad26.COV2.S doses were given once or twice, 56 days apart.

With regard to this clone: The sample contains more than one DNA sequence encoding this CDR3.

Some clones are missing from TCRdb's copy, which holds only in-frame ones; the method was immunoSEQ multiplex PCR. Of hundreds of thousands of clones in the sample, roughly 87% are singletons; the top ten hold around 3.7%. Noted treatment: over 15 received Ad26.COV2.S at low or high dose, single or two shots; several received placebo; per-sample allocation not given. Repertoires come from day 63 after the first vaccine or placebo injection. This CDR3 region has 14 residues. Germline V gene sequence: CDR1 MNHEY, CDR2 SVGAGI. The V end lost 0 bases, the J end lost 1 base, and 6 bases lay between the germline ends.

The clonotype comes from a person aged 18 to 59 who received the Ad26.COV2.S COVID-19 vaccine or a placebo. The V call is TRBV6-5, the J call TRBJ1-1, with D possibly matching TRBD1 (6 bases). The sample in question was peripheral blood, obtained in a trial of Ad26.COV2.S vaccine versus placebo. CDR3 protein: CASSYSGGNTEAFF. CDR3 nucleotides: TGTGCCAGCAGTTACTCAGGGGGGAACACTGAAGCTTTCTTT.